The clone carrying this TCR beta chain was recorded a few times. Its matching antigen is unknown. The data belong to a study of T cell repertoires in ileal Crohn's disease. Study details: Surgery for a complication: stricturing in roughly 61%, penetrating in about 40%. Study-wide results and limits: Endoscopic recurrence occurred in every patient whose clonality exceeded 26.8%. Sorted CD8 T cells held more high-frequency clones than CD4.

TCRdb's copy holds only in-frame clones and misses some; the assay was immunoSEQ multiplex PCR. The sample holds about 17,000 clones, 50% to 75% seen once. J gave up 0 bases and V 6 bases, and 4 bases lay outside the gene matches. Germline lookup yields CDR1 SNHLY and CDR2 FYNNEI. The CDR3 covers 15 residues. The V gene is TRBV2, the J gene TRBJ1-5, with 8 positions matching TRBD1. Sequencing was carried out using ileal tissue. The TCR comes from an adult with Crohn's disease. The CDR3 region has the DNA TGTGCCAGCAGCGGGGACAGGATTAGCAATCAGCCCCAGCATTTT. This sequence encodes CASSGDRISNQPQHF. Complete variable domain (other parts from reference TRBV2 and TRBJ1-5): EPEVTQTPSHQVTQMGQEVILRCVPISNHLYFYWYRQILGQKVEFLVSFYNNEISEKSEIFDDQFSVERPDGSNFTLKIRSTKLEDSAMYFCASSGDRISNQPQHFGDGTRLSIL.